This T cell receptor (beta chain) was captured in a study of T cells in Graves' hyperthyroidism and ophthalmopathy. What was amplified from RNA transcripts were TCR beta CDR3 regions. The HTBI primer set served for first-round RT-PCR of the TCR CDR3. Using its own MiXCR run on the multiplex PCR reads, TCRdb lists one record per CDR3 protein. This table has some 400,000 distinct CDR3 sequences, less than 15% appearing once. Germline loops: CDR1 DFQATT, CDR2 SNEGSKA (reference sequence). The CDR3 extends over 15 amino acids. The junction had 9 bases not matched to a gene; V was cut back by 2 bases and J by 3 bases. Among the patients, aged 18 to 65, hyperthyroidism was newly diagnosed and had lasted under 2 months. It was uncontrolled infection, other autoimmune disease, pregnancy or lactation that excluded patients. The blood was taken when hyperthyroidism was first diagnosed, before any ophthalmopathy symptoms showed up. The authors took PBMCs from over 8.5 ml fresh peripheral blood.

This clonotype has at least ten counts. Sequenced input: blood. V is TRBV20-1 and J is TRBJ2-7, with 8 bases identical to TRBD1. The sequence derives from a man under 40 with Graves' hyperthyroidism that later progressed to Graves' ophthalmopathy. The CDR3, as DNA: TGCAGTGCTAGACCTCTCCGGGACAGGAACTACGAGCAGTACTTC. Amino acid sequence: CSARPLRDRNYEQYF.